This T cell receptor (beta chain) was captured in a study of blood T cell repertoires in COVID-19. Background on the study: The United States, Italy and Spain supplied acute and convalescent COVID-19 samples. In each case, the material was cDNA or gDNA derived from T cells, B-cell-depleted T cells, or PBMCs.

This CDR3 spans 13 amino acids. After removal of 8 bases from V and 4 bases from J, the junction contained 3 bases not matched to a gene. Germline V gene lookup returns CDR1 SNHLY and CDR2 FYNNEI. As originally analysed: Scientists estimated how many nucleated cells there were by amplifying reference gene primers. Using immunoSEQ multiplex PCR, the repertoire was profiled, and TCRdb retains in-frame clones only, with some absent. Clone size and the V and J calls come from that table; the DNA yielded D and trimming. Of about 140,000 clones listed, around 90% were seen once; the top ten hold 1.7%. The sequence was obtained from a woman in her forties or fifties with acute or convalescent COVID-19. The V gene is TRBV2, the J gene TRBJ1-5, with 9 bases aligning to TRBD1. The material sequenced was peripheral blood. The CDR3 protein is CASDGTGNQPQHF. For the CDR3, the DNA is TGTGCCAGCGATGGGACAGGGAATCAGCCCCAGCATTTT.